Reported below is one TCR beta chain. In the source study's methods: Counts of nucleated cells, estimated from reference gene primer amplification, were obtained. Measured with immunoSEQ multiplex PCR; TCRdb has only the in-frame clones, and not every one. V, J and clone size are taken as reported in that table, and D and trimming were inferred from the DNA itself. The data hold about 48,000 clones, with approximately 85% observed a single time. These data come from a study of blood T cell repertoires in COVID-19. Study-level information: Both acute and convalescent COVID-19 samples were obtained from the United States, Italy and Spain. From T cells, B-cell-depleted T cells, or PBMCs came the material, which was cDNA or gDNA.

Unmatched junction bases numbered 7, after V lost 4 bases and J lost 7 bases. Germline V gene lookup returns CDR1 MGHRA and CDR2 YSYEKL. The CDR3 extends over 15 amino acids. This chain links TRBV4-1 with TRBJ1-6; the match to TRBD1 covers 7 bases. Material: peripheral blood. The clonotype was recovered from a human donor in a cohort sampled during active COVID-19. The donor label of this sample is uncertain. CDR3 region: CASSPNQGDNSPLHF. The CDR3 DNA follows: TGCGCCAGCAGCCCCAATCAGGGGGACAATTCACCCCTCCACTTT.